The 14 T cell receptor beta chains below all came from one sample that was sequenced in a study of blood T cell repertoires in COVID-19. The method was immunoSEQ multiplex PCR; TCRdb's version includes in-frame clones alone and lacks a portion of them. The sample consists of hundreds of thousands of clones, 83% of them appearing once. Material: peripheral blood. The source is a woman in her forties or fifties with acute or convalescent COVID-19.

The chain uses TRBV28 and TRBJ2-4; D may be TRBD1 (5 bases). The CDR3 contains 13 residues. V shed 5 bases and J shed 2 bases, with 7 bases lying between them. The V gene's germline CDR1 is MDHEN and CDR2 SYDVKM. The CDR3: CASSQGPKNIQYF. In DNA, the CDR3 is TGTGCCAGCAGTCAGGGCCCCAAAAACATTCAGTACTTC.

The gene calls are TRBV14 and TRBJ2-7; 14 bases fit TRBD2. This CDR3 has 14 residues. The germline CDR1 and CDR2 sequences are SGHDN and FVKESK. V gave up 4 bases and J gave up 6 bases; unmatched junction bases: 2. CDR3 sequence reads: CASSLGTSGSEQYF. The CDR3 nucleotides are TGTGCCAGCAGCCTAGGGACTAGCGGGAGCGAGCAGTACTTC.

This clone was observed a few times. The CDR3 nucleotides read TGCGCCAGCAGCATAGGGACAATACAAGAGACCCAGTACTTC. Translating gives CASSIGTIQETQYF. This rearrangement joins TRBV5-1 to TRBJ2-5, with a possible D match to TRBD1 (6 bases). Germline V gene lookup returns CDR1 SGHRS and CDR2 YFSETQ. The V and J ends lost 4 bases and 2 bases respectively, with 12 bases between them. The CDR3 runs 14 residues.

In this sample, this clone turned up a few times. V and J are TRBV6-6 and TRBJ1-4; no firm D call. The CDR3 covers 15 residues. Trimming removed 4 bases from V and 5 bases from J, with 14 bases in between. Germline values: CDR1 MNHNY, CDR2 SVGAGI (reference sequence). The CDR3 nucleotides read TGTGCCAGCAGTTCAATGCGAGGAGTGAATGAAAAACTGTTTTTT. It encodes CASSSMRGVNEKLFF.

The V and J genes are TRBV29-1 and TRBJ1-3; 9 bases map to TRBD1. This CDR3 has 13 amino acids. V shed 3 bases, J shed 6 bases, and the junction held 3 bases outside the gene matches. Germline assignment: CDR1 SQVTM and CDR2 ANQGSEA. DNA of the CDR3: TGCAGCGTTGAGGGACAGGGAGAAAACACCATATATTTT. Protein product: CSVEGQGENTIYF.

This clone was counted only a few times. This chain links TRBV20-1 with TRBJ1-1, with no clear D. With 3 bases removed from V and 0 bases from J, the gap between germline ends came to 14 bases. Germline CDR1 DFQATT, CDR2 SNEGSKA (reference sequence). This CDR3 is built from 15 residues. The DNA of the CDR3 is TGCAGTGCTAGTCTAGGTTTACTCATGAACACTGAAGCTTTCTTT. This translates into CSASLGLLMNTEAFF.

The rearrangement joins TRBV5-1 to TRBJ1-5; D uncertain. This CDR3 has 14 amino acids. Per germline, CDR1 SGHRS and CDR2 YFSETQ. V shed 1 base and J shed 3 bases, with 8 bases lying between them. The CDR3 is CASSLSGDNQPQHF. CDR3 DNA: TGCGCCAGCAGCTTGTCCGGTGACAATCAGCCCCAGCATTTT.

For the CDR3, the DNA is TGTGCCACCCCGTCTGGGGGACTCAATCAGCCCCAGCATTTT. It translates to CATPSGGLNQPQHF. The chain is built from TRBV24-1 and TRBJ1-5; possibly TRBD1 for D (5 bases). In germline, CDR1 is KGHDR, CDR2 SFDVKD. The CDR3 is 14 residues long. The V end lost 9 bases, the J end lost 3 bases, and 14 bases lay between the germline ends.

The chain couples TRBV5-1 to TRBJ1-3, with TRBD1 as a possible D gene (6 bases). Trimming took off 0 bases at V and 0 bases at J, with 10 bases between the two ends. The germline V gene encodes CDR1 SGHRS and CDR2 YFSETQ. The CDR3 length is 16 residues. The CDR3 protein is CASSLEGRGSGNTIYF. CDR3 DNA: TGCGCCAGCAGCTTGGAGGGCAGGGGCTCTGGAAACACCATATATTTT.

The chain links TRBV15 to TRBJ2-5; tentative D call: TRBD2 (6 bases). The germline V and J ends were trimmed by 3 bases and 1 base, with 18 bases remaining between them. CDR1 is LNHNV and CDR2 is YYDKDF in the germline V gene (reference sequence). This CDR3 contains 17 residues. The chain's CDR3 is CATSRGIGGEFQETQYF. CDR3 in DNA: TGTGCCACCAGCAGGGGGATTGGAGGGGAGTTCCAAGAGACCCAGTACTTC. The full variable domain, its missing parts supplied by reference TRBV15 and TRBJ2-5, is DAMVIQNPRYQVTQFGKPVTLSCSQTLNHNVMYWYQQKSSQAPKLLFHYYDKDFNNEADTPDNFQSRRPNTSFCFLDIRSPGLGDTAMYLCATSRGIGGEFQETQYFGPGTRLLVL.

The V gene is TRBV10-3, the J gene TRBJ2-2, with D tentatively TRBD1 (5 bases). V gave up 6 bases and J gave up 0 bases, with 11 bases separating them. Germline V CDR1 and CDR2: ENHRY, SYGVKD. The CDR3 covers 15 residues. The CDR3 protein is CAISKGNTNTGELFF. DNA for the CDR3: TGTGCCATCAGCAAGGGGAACACGAACACCGGGGAGCTGTTTTTT.

In this sample, this clone turned up once. The chain is built from TRBV5-6 and TRBJ2-3; 8 nucleotides align to TRBD2. Trimming removed 4 bases from V and 3 bases from J; junction bases left unmatched: 7. This CDR3 has 15 amino acids. Looked up from germline, CDR1 is SGHDT and CDR2 is YYEEEE. CDR3 coding DNA: TGTGCCAGCAGCCGGGGGGGTTCTTCGACAGATACGCAGTATTTT. It yields the protein CASSRGGSSTDTQYF.

As concerns this clone: The identical CDR3 is also encoded by other nucleotide sequences in the sample. This chain connects TRBV5-4 to TRBJ2-2, with 7 bases lining up with TRBD2. Per germline, CDR1 SGHNT and CDR2 YYREEE (reference sequence). Trimming at V came to 4 bases and at J to 0 bases, leaving 6 bases not matched to a gene. CDR3 length: 16 residues. The DNA of the CDR3 is TGTGCCAGCAGCCTAGGGAGGGGCGCGAACACCGGGGAGCTGTTTTTT. It translates to CASSLGRGANTGELFF. The full variable domain, with the rest looked up from reference TRBV5-4 and TRBJ2-2, is ETGVTQSPTHLIKTRGQQVTLRCSSQSGHNTVSWYQQALGQGPQFIFQYYREEENGRGNFPPRFSGLQFPNYSSELNVNALELDDSALYLCASSLGRGANTGELFFGEGSRLTVL.

The chain links TRBV5-6 to TRBJ1-1; the D gene is possibly TRBD1 (5 bases). Trimming cost V 0 bases and J 9 bases, with 6 bases left between them. Germline assignment: CDR1 SGHDT and CDR2 YYEEEE. This CDR3 spans 11 amino acids. CDR3 residues: CASSLGQKAFF. The CDR3 DNA is TGTGCCAGCAGCTTGGGACAGAAAGCTTTCTTT. Drawing the rest from reference TRBV5-6 and TRBJ1-1, the complete variable domain is DAGVTQSPTHLIKTRGQQVTLRCSPKSGHDTVSWYQQALGQGPQFIFQYYEEEERQRGNFPDRFSGHQFPNYSSELNVNALLLGDSALYLCASSLGQKAFFGQGTRLTVV.